The 12 T cell receptor beta chains given below trace back to one sample, sequenced in a study of cytomegalovirus exposure and HLA in healthy donors. 13 Jbeta primers and 60 Vbeta primers were used for the PCR. Clones were read by immunoSEQ multiplex PCR, and TCRdb kept only the in-frame ones, dropping some. Of 100,000 to 150,000 clones listed, roughly 78% are singletons. Sample: PBMCs. Source of these receptors: a man aged 30 to 45 in good health and CMV-seropositive.

V is TRBV6-1 and J is TRBJ1-1; D may be TRBD1 (5 bases). The CDR3 extends over 15 amino acids. V was clipped by 7 bases and J by 2 bases, with 17 bases between them. Germline CDR1 MNHNS, CDR2 SASEGT. This CDR3 reads CASTWAAQGNTEAFF. CDR3 nucleotide sequence: TGTGCCAGCACCTGGGCGGCCCAGGGCAACACTGAAGCTTTCTTT.

The genes are TRBV29-1 and TRBJ2-5; perhaps TRBD1 as D (6 bases). Looked up from germline, CDR1 is SQVTM and CDR2 is ANQGSEA. The V gene lost 4 bases and the J gene lost 2 bases, with 11 bases spanning the gap. This CDR3 has 13 amino acids. The DNA of the CDR3 is TGCAGCGTTGGTACAGGGAGACAAGAGACCCAGTACTTC. Residues: CSVGTGRQETQYF.

This chain connects TRBV7-2 to TRBJ1-1; D is ambiguous. The V gene lost 1 base and the J gene lost 3 bases, with 12 bases spanning the gap. The CDR3 length is 15 residues. Germline CDR1 and CDR2: SGHTA and FQGNSA. CDR3 sequence: CASSLEAPRYTEAFF. The CDR3 bases are TGTGCCAGCAGCTTAGAGGCCCCGCGGTACACTGAAGCTTTCTTT.

The chain is built from TRBV6-5 and TRBJ2-7; D remains unclear. Germline CDR1 is MNHEY and CDR2 is SVGAGI. The V and J ends lost 0 bases and 4 bases respectively, with 7 bases between them. The CDR3 totals 13 residues. CDR3 coding DNA: TGTGCCAGCAGTTACTCGTCGTCGTACGAGCAGTACTTC. This sequence encodes CASSYSSSYEQYF.

The V gene is TRBV29-1, the J gene TRBJ1-1; D ambiguous. There are 13 residues in the CDR3. Trimming stripped 6 bases from V and 1 base from J, with 12 bases between. CDR1 SQVTM and CDR2 ANQGSEA come from the germline V gene. The CDR3, as DNA: TGCAGCGTGGAGACGGATACGAACACTGAAGCTTTCTTT. It translates to CSVETDTNTEAFF.

The genes are TRBV27 and TRBJ2-7; D possibly corresponds to TRBD1 (5 bases). V gave up 6 bases and J gave up 0 bases, with 12 bases separating them. The CDR3 runs 14 residues. The germline CDR1 and CDR2 sequences are MNHEY and SMNVEV (reference sequence). In nucleotides, the CDR3 is TGTGCCAGCAGGGGCAGGGCCAGCTCCTACGAGCAGTACTTC. Protein product: CASRGRASSYEQYF.

This clone was seen a few times. Here the CDR3 DNA reads TGTGCCAGCAGCTTCTGGACTAGCGGGAGGGGGGAGACCCAGTACTTC. It specifies CASSFWTSGRGETQYF. The genes are TRBV13 and TRBJ2-5; 15 positions match TRBD2. Per the germline V gene, CDR1 is PRHDT and CDR2 is FYEKMQ (reference sequence). V lost 3 bases, J lost 5 bases, and 4 bases stayed unmatched. The CDR3 totals 16 residues.

In this sample, this clone turned up once. The chain carries TRBV4-2 and TRBJ2-1; D not certain. This CDR3 has 15 residues. Germline CDR1 reads LGHNA; CDR2 reads YNFKEQ. Trimming pared 8 bases from V and 0 bases from J, leaving 14 bases between. CDR3 DNA sequence: TGTGCCAGCCGCGCTGTAGAGAGCTCCTACAATGAGCAGTTCTTC. Amino acid sequence: CASRAVESSYNEQFF.

This sequence joins TRBV7-9 and TRBJ2-4; D not resolved. Germline V gene sequence: CDR1 SEHNR, CDR2 FQNEAQ (reference sequence). The V end lost 5 bases, the J end lost 12 bases, and 14 bases lay between the germline ends. The CDR3 spans 12 residues. DNA for the CDR3: TGTGCCAGCAGCCCCGAGTCGGGTAGTCAGTACTTC. Translation: CASSPESGSQYF.

In its sample, this clone was seen a few times. The rearrangement links TRBV4-2 to TRBJ2-5, with 11 bases aligning to TRBD2. CDR1 is LGHNA, CDR2 YNFKEQ, per germline. This CDR3 region has 17 residues. J lost 5 bases, V lost 4 bases, and 12 bases had no gene match. The CDR3 DNA sequence: TGTGCCAGCAGCCCCCTAACCGACATAGCGGGAGGGGAGACCCAGTACTTC. Translating it yields CASSPLTDIAGGETQYF.

The chain employs TRBV9 and TRBJ2-2; TRBD2 agrees at 9 bases. The V and J ends lost 9 bases and 5 bases, in that order; junction bases with no gene match: 11. Germline CDR1 and CDR2: SGDLS and YYNGEE. The length of the CDR3 is 15 residues. CDR3: CATKRGTSNTGELFF. The CDR3 DNA sequence: TGTGCCACCAAGCGGGGGACTAGCAATACCGGGGAGCTGTTTTTT.

This clone was found a few times. The J gene is TRBJ2-3, the V gene TRBV9; 9 positions agree with TRBD2. Germline trimming cut 7 bases from V and 4 bases from J; bases unmatched to any gene: 7. Germline loops: CDR1 SGDLS, CDR2 YYNGEE. The CDR3 extends over 14 amino acids. CDR3 sequence (DNA): TGTGCCAGCGGTAGCGGGAGTCAGGCAGATACGCAGTATTTT. Its protein product is CASGSGSQADTQYF.